This TCR beta chain is from a study of technical replicates of blood from several donors. Germline-derived CDR1 and CDR2 are WNHNN and SYGVQD (reference sequence). The CDR3 length is 14 residues. V was trimmed by 2 bases and J by 9 bases, leaving 11 bases between them. The protocol was immunoSEQ multiplex PCR, while the TCRdb copy is restricted to in-frame clones and leaves out a portion. This table has roughly 93,000 clones, approximately 94% appearing once. The sequencing sample was made of T cells isolated from PBMCs. The chain employs TRBV10-1 and TRBJ1-6; D ambiguous. This clonotype originated in a human donor in good health. CDR3 sequence: CASSERVGISPLHF. DNA of the CDR3: TGCGCCAGCAGTGAGAGGGTCGGGATTTCACCCCTCCACTTT.